This is a list of T cell receptor beta chains from one sample in a study of T cells after yellow fever vaccination. TCRdb used MiXCR to reprocess the 5' RACE reads, holding one entry per CDR3 protein. This sample has under 600,000 distinct CDR3 sequences; 21% occur once, and the top ten carry around 16%. This specimen consisted of PBMCs, obtained roughly 23 days after the first yellow fever vaccination. The source of these receptors is a man aged 18 to 30 who received the YFV17D yellow fever vaccine. Both conserved end residues are part of each CDR3. The order of the fields is D gene, V gene, clone size, J gene, CDR3 DNA, CDR3 protein. The D gene is left open where the match is weak. Size values are once, few and many counts, or a class for expanded clones, and some rows have none.

d_gene: .; v_gene: TRBV20-1; abundance: few; j_gene: TRBJ2-5; CDR3nt: TGCAGTGCCCTACTGGCGGGGGAGACCCAGTACTTC; CDR3aa: CSALLAGETQYF
d_gene: TRBD2; v_gene: TRBV5-1; abundance: few; j_gene: TRBJ2-5; CDR3nt: TGCGCCAGCAGCTTGAGATTCCAGCGGGGGGCCAAAGAGACCCAGTACTTC; CDR3aa: CASSLRFQRGAKETQYF
d_gene: .; v_gene: TRBV27; abundance: many; j_gene: TRBJ1-1; CDR3nt: TGTGCCAGCAGTTTAGGGTGGAACACTGAAGCTTTCTTT; CDR3aa: CASSLGWNTEAFF
d_gene: .; v_gene: TRBV24-1; abundance: once; j_gene: TRBJ2-1; CDR3nt: TGTGCCACCAGTTATAGCGGAAACAATGAGCAGTTCTTC; CDR3aa: CATSYSGNNEQFF
d_gene: .; v_gene: TRBV2; abundance: .; j_gene: TRBJ2-3; CDR3nt: TGTGCCAGCAGTGAAGCGCTTCTTGGCGGGGAGGAACATACGCAGTATTTT; CDR3aa: CASSEALLGGEEHTQYF
d_gene: TRBD2; v_gene: TRBV10-3; abundance: .; j_gene: TRBJ2-1; CDR3nt: TGTGCCATCAGTGAAGGCGAGCGGGAGTACAATGAGCAGTTCTTC; CDR3aa: CAISEGEREYNEQFF
d_gene: TRBD1; v_gene: TRBV7-2; abundance: many; j_gene: TRBJ1-2; CDR3nt: TGTGCCAGCAGCCCGGCGGGACAGGCCTATGGCTACACCTTC; CDR3aa: CASSPAGQAYGYTF
d_gene: .; v_gene: TRBV28; abundance: .; j_gene: TRBJ2-3; CDR3nt: TGTGCCAGCAGTCCCGCCTTCGAGAGAAGCACAGATACGCAGTATTTT; CDR3aa: CASSPAFERSTDTQYF
d_gene: TRBD1; v_gene: TRBV11-2; abundance: .; j_gene: TRBJ1-1; CDR3nt: TGTGCCAGCAGCTCACGGGACAGGGGTGACACTGAAGCTTTCTTT; CDR3aa: CASSSRDRGDTEAFF
d_gene: .; v_gene: TRBV4-1; abundance: .; j_gene: TRBJ1-5; CDR3nt: TGCGCCAGCAGCCACGCCGATGGGAAGCAGCCCCAGCATTTT; CDR3aa: CASSHADGKQPQHF
d_gene: .; v_gene: TRBV12-3/TRBV12-4; abundance: few; j_gene: TRBJ1-1; CDR3nt: TGTGCCAGCAGTACCCTCCAGGGAGGTAACACTGAAGCTTTCTTT; CDR3aa: CASSTLQGGNTEAFF
d_gene: .; v_gene: TRBV7-9; abundance: few; j_gene: TRBJ1-2; CDR3nt: TGTGCCAGCAGTACTGATACAGGAAACTATGGCTACACCTTC; CDR3aa: CASSTDTGNYGYTF
d_gene: .; v_gene: TRBV29-1; abundance: .; j_gene: TRBJ2-1; CDR3nt: TGCAGCGTTGACCGCAGCCCCAATGAGCAGTTCTTC; CDR3aa: CSVDRSPNEQFF
d_gene: TRBD1; v_gene: TRBV7-9; abundance: few; j_gene: TRBJ2-3; CDR3nt: TGTGCCAGCGCGCCCCGAACAGGGGCGACAGATACGCAGTATTTT; CDR3aa: CASAPRTGATDTQYF
d_gene: .; v_gene: TRBV7-2; abundance: .; j_gene: TRBJ1-5; CDR3nt: TGTGCCAGCAGCCCGACAGGCCTCAGCAATCAGCCCCAGCATTTT; CDR3aa: CASSPTGLSNQPQHF
d_gene: .; v_gene: TRBV2; abundance: .; j_gene: TRBJ2-5; CDR3nt: TGTGCCAGCAGTGGACGGCAACAAGAGACCCAGTACTTC; CDR3aa: CASSGRQQETQYF
d_gene: .; v_gene: TRBV29-1; abundance: many; j_gene: TRBJ2-5; CDR3nt: TGCAGCGTCAGGTACCAAGAGACCCAGTACTTC; CDR3aa: CSVRYQETQYF
d_gene: .; v_gene: TRBV24-1; abundance: few; j_gene: TRBJ2-3; CDR3nt: TGTGCCACCAGTGACCCTGGGAGGTCGACAGATACGCAGTATTTT; CDR3aa: CATSDPGRSTDTQYF
d_gene: TRBD1; v_gene: TRBV20-1; abundance: few; j_gene: TRBJ1-2; CDR3nt: TGCAGTGCTAGAGATCGTCGGACAGGGGGCGTGGGCTACACCTTC; CDR3aa: CSARDRRTGGVGYTF
d_gene: .; v_gene: TRBV6-1; abundance: few; j_gene: TRBJ2-5; CDR3nt: TGTGCCAGCAGCGGTACTGTAGGGGGTCAAGAGACCCAGTACTTC; CDR3aa: CASSGTVGGQETQYF
d_gene: .; v_gene: TRBV6-6; abundance: .; j_gene: TRBJ1-6; CDR3nt: TGTGCCAGCAGTTACTCGAAGGGCGAACAGTGCCACTTT; CDR3aa: CASSYSKGEQCHF
d_gene: .; v_gene: TRBV12-3/TRBV12-4; abundance: .; j_gene: TRBJ2-3; CDR3nt: TGTGCCAGCAGTTCGTTTTCCGGGACCTCTACCACAGATACGCAGTATTTT; CDR3aa: CASSSFSGTSTTDTQYF
d_gene: .; v_gene: TRBV4-1; abundance: .; j_gene: TRBJ2-1; CDR3nt: TGCGCCAGCAGCCTCACCGGTGGGGGCGGGGGCCCATACAATGAGCAGTTCTTC; CDR3aa: CASSLTGGGGGPYNEQFF
d_gene: TRBD1; v_gene: TRBV5-1; abundance: .; j_gene: TRBJ2-3; CDR3nt: TGCGCCAGCAGCTCAATCGGGACAGGTAGCACAGATACGCAGTATTTT; CDR3aa: CASSSIGTGSTDTQYF
d_gene: .; v_gene: TRBV20-1; abundance: .; j_gene: TRBJ2-3; CDR3nt: TGCAGTGCTTACGCAACAGGGAAAGATACGCAGTATTTT; CDR3aa: CSAYATGKDTQYF
d_gene: TRBD1; v_gene: TRBV7-2; abundance: .; j_gene: TRBJ1-2; CDR3nt: TGTGCCAGCAGCTTAGCGAAGGGGGCGGGAGGCTACACCTTC; CDR3aa: CASSLAKGAGGYTF
d_gene: .; v_gene: TRBV5-5; abundance: .; j_gene: TRBJ2-4; CDR3nt: TGTGCCAGCAGCTTGGCGGGGTTACACAGGGAAAACATTCAGTACTTC; CDR3aa: CASSLAGLHRENIQYF